The 10 T cell receptor beta chains given below trace back to one sample, sequenced in a study of blood T cell repertoires in COVID-19. Sequencing was performed with immunoSEQ multiplex PCR; in TCRdb, only in-frame clones are kept and a portion is missing. This sample has about 200,000 clones, with approximately 87% found just once. Sequenced input: peripheral blood. The source is a man between 60 and 75 years old who had recovered from COVID-19.

The chain has TRBV4-3 and TRBJ1-3; D is possibly TRBD1 (5 bases). Germline V gene lookup returns CDR1 LGHNA and CDR2 YSLEER. Trimming removed 1 base from V and 8 bases from J, with 12 bases in between. The CDR3 contains 14 residues. The CDR3 protein is CASSQVPKGDTIYF. DNA for the CDR3: TGCGCCAGCAGCCAAGTACCTAAAGGGGACACCATATATTTT.

The CDR3 nucleotides are TGCGCCAGCACCCGGGAGGGGTTTTTGGAGACCCAGTACTTC. It yields the protein CASTREGFLETQYF. The rearrangement links TRBV5-1 to TRBJ2-5, with 8 bases that match TRBD2. The CDR3 spans 14 residues. V lost 6 bases to trimming and J lost 5 bases; unmatched junction nucleotides: 9. Germline-derived CDR1 and CDR2 are SGHRS and YFSETQ.

The chain uses TRBV18 and TRBJ2-7; 10 bases are a match to TRBD2. CDR3 size: 15 residues. V was clipped by 3 bases and J by 2 bases; unmatched bases: 4. Germline V gene lookup returns CDR1 KGHSH and CDR2 LQKENI. The CDR3 spells CASSPQAGGPYEQYF. The CDR3 DNA sequence: TGTGCCAGCTCACCTCAAGCGGGAGGGCCCTACGAGCAGTACTTC.

This chain connects TRBV12-5 to TRBJ1-5; TRBD1 aligns across 7 bases. Trimming took 3 bases from V and 2 from J; bases not matched to a gene: 4. The CDR3 runs to 15 residues. Per the germline V gene, CDR1 is LGHNT and CDR2 is FRNRAP. The CDR3 loop is CASGFEGAGNQPQHF. As DNA, the CDR3 is TGTGCTAGTGGTTTTGAGGGGGCTGGCAATCAGCCCCAGCATTTT.

The chain recombines TRBV7-2 with TRBJ1-1; a possible D gene is TRBD1 (6 bases). Looked up from germline, CDR1 is SGHTA and CDR2 is FQGNSA. V was pared by 5 bases and J by 2 bases, with 15 bases between. The CDR3 runs 15 residues. In DNA form, the CDR3 reads TGTGCCAGCAGCCTGCAGCAGGGGTCCAACACTGAAGCTTTCTTT. It codes for CASSLQQGSNTEAFF.

This chain uses TRBV24-1 with TRBJ1-4, with TRBD1 matching 8 bases. The CDR3 is 15 residues long. Per the germline V gene, CDR1 is KGHDR and CDR2 is SFDVKD. After removal of 3 bases from V and 7 bases from J, the junction contained 6 bases not matched to a gene. The CDR3 DNA follows: TGTGCCACCAGTGATCCCCAGGGGGCCGGTGAAAAACTGTTTTTT. Protein product: CATSDPQGAGEKLFF.

This chain uses TRBV7-8 with TRBJ1-5; D gene uncertain. Germline CDR1 and CDR2: SGHVS and FQNEAQ. The CDR3 contains 15 residues. V gave up 0 bases and J gave up 3 bases, with 9 bases separating them. CDR3 coding DNA: TGTGCCAGCAGCTTAGCGGGCAGGTCCAATCAGCCCCAGCATTTT. Translation: CASSLAGRSNQPQHF.

The gene calls are TRBV20-1 and TRBJ1-1; no reliable D call. V lost 6 bases and J lost 8, with 13 bases in between. Per germline, CDR1 DFQATT and CDR2 SNEGSKA (reference sequence). This CDR3 contains 11 residues. The CDR3 DNA reads TGCAGTGCCCGCCGGGATATGGAAGCTTTCTTT. Residues: CSARRDMEAFF.

This clone was counted once. V gene TRBV2 combines with J gene TRBJ1-1; 11 bases are shared with TRBD1. Germline CDR1 SNHLY, CDR2 FYNNEI. The V segment lost 5 bases and the J segment 5 bases; nucleotides outside the gene matches: 4. This CDR3 is 14 amino acids long. The CDR3 DNA follows: TGTGCCAGCAGTCCTGGGACAGGGGGGACTGAAGCTTTCTTT. Amino acid sequence: CASSPGTGGTEAFF.

This rearrangement joins TRBV28 to TRBJ1-5; no clear D. The CDR3 spans 12 residues. V was trimmed by 4 bases and J by 7 bases, leaving 8 bases between them. Germline-derived CDR1 and CDR2 are MDHEN and SYDVKM. Here the CDR3 DNA reads TGTGCCAGCAGTTCCGGGATCCAGCCCCAGCATTTT. It specifies CASSSGIQPQHF. Together with reference TRBV28 and TRBJ1-5, the CDR3 gives the full variable domain: DVKVTQSSRYLVKRTGEKVFLECVQDMDHENMFWYRQDPGLGLRLIYFSYDVKMKEKGDIPEGYSVSREKKERFSLILESASTNQTSMYLCASSSGIQPQHFGDGTRLSIL.